This TCR beta chain originates from a study of blood T cells in healthy people across ages. This clonotype was seen only once. Sample-barcoded 5' priming and a J-beta primer mix drove a second PCR of roughly 6 to 12 cycles. TCRdb re-called the 5' RACE reads through MiXCR, storing one row per CDR3 protein. The sample shows about 780,000 distinct CDR3 sequences, around 25% of them seen only once. This CDR3 spans 13 amino acids. The germline V gene encodes CDR1 SNHLY and CDR2 FYNNEI. Trimming removed 6 bases from V and 3 bases from J, with 11 bases in between. The data were also submitted as part of a second study, on T cells of mothers and their children.

This chain joins TRBV2 and TRBJ1-2; D gene ambiguous. Input material: blood. The TCR sequence derives from a boy between 5 and 17 years old in good health. The CDR3 reads CASSLQRYYGYTF. CDR3 nucleotides: TGTGCCAGCAGCCTTCAGCGTTACTATGGCTACACCTTC.